A selection of T cell receptor beta chains follows, all from one sample in a study of T cell repertoires in cytomegalovirus infection. TCRdb analysed the reads with MiXCR anew, one entry per CDR3 protein. The profile shows roughly 190,000 distinct CDR3 sequences, roughly 9.8% of them singletons. The specimen was PBMCs. These receptors all stem from a human donor in good health (CMV status not recorded). Some clones in this sample may be carry-over from other donors' samples. Each CDR3 is given without its conserved first and last residue. Fields, in order: clone size, V gene, D gene, CDR3 protein. D genes are given only for firm matches. Some rows have no size entry. The others give once, few or many, or a class for an expanded clone.

>many|TRBV7-2|TRBD2
ASSPGSGRGYEQY
>few|TRBV5-1|NA
ASSRAGNNSPLH
>many|TRBV7-2|NA
ASSPMNGLQETQY
>many|TRBV7-3|NA
ASSFGDNEQF
>few|TRBV7-9|TRBD2
ASSFTSGGRSNTGELF
>few|TRBV29-1|NA
SVEAPKENYGYT
>few|TRBV4-2|TRBD1
ASSQPRTGIQETQY
>many|TRBV7-2|TRBD1
ASSFRDRGSYEQY
>many|TRBV7-2|TRBD2
ASSQAGGPSMRETQY
>many|TRBV2|TRBD2
ASMKTSGNSYNEQF
>many|TRBV7-2|NA
ASSLEGGVGYGYT
>NA|TRBV12-3/TRBV12-4|TRBD2
ASSPSLAGVSYNEQF
>many|TRBV29-1|NA
SSLRETQY
>many|TRBV7-2|NA
ASSLYSADTGELF
>few|TRBV14|NA
ASSQVTGLKAF
>NA|TRBV20-1|TRBD1
SAAPGQLMNTEAF
>few|TRBV19|NA
ASSIVGARDSPLH
>many|TRBV7-2|TRBD1
ASSPGDRDRYGYT
>many|TRBV4-1|NA
ASSQEGFQPQH
>many|TRBV7-9|NA
ASRGGHEQF
>many|TRBV20-1|NA
SARERSGHNSPLH
>few|TRBV2|NA
ASSETFFYEQY